What follows are 2 T cell receptor beta chains derived from one specimen sequenced in a study of tumor and adjacent non-tumor tissue in lung cancer. The library came from three nested PCR rounds adapted from ARM-PCR protocols. One entry per CDR3 protein, called by TCRdb with MiXCR from the multiplex PCR reads. The sample has roughly 45,000 distinct CDR3 sequences; roughly 60% are singletons. No cell sorting was done before RNA was extracted from the tissue. The normal lung tissue was taken more than 3 cm from the tumor edge. The sequenced material came from distant non-tumor lung tissue. Receptors were obtained from a man between 45 and 60 years old with non-small cell lung cancer.

This clonotype has a count of ten or more. The genes are TRBV5-4 and TRBJ2-1, with 13 bases matching TRBD2. Germline lookup yields CDR1 SGHNT and CDR2 YYREEE (reference sequence). V shed 2 bases and J 0 bases; nucleotides not matched to a gene: 5. The CDR3 extends over 18 amino acids. The CDR3 bases are TGTGCCAGCAGCTTTGGACTAGCGGGAGTCTCCTCCTACAATGAGCAGTTCTTC. Protein product: CASSFGLAGVSSYNEQFF.

Points on this clonotype: Just one base apart from a much larger clone, this may be a read error. The CDR3 reads CASSRGHGEGTQYF. The CDR3 DNA reads TGTGCCAGCAGCCGGGGACATGGAGAAGGGACCCAGTACTTC. V and J are TRBV5-4 and TRBJ2-5; TRBD1 might be the D (6 bases). V was trimmed by 4 bases and J by 7 bases, leaving 17 bases between them. Germline CDR1 SGHNT, CDR2 YYREEE (reference sequence). This CDR3 has 14 residues.